The 3 T cell receptor beta chains presented below share a single source sample, sequenced in a study of T cells after yellow fever vaccination (dated by TCRdb to between 2018 and 2021). The treatment or condition tag for this specimen amounts to: live attenuated yellow fever vaccine strain. The library was made by 5' RACE. Data came from an Illumina HiSeq 2500. Using fastp at Q25 and MiXCR, TCRdb reprocessed the public reads and kept productive beta chains. All rows with the same CDR3 protein become a single entry with the most common DNA and genes. This sample holds about 340,000 distinct CDR3 sequences; roughly 8.7% were observed only once. Of the sample, roughly 18% falls within the top ten clones. This specimen consisted of PBMCs, obtained on the day of the first yellow fever vaccination. The receptors were sampled from a young man who received the YFV17D yellow fever vaccine.

This clonotype came up many times. V gene TRBV6-6 combines with J gene TRBJ2-5; D ambiguous. V lost 10 bases to trimming and J lost 5 bases, with 17 bases between them. The CDR3 covers 13 residues. Looked up from germline, CDR1 is MNHNY and CDR2 is SVGAGI (reference sequence). The CDR3 sequence is CATGLGSKETQYF. CDR3 bases: TGTGCCACCGGGCTGGGGTCGAAGGAGACCCAGTACTTC.

The chain uses TRBV7-2 and TRBJ2-7; D is unresolved. V dropped 5 bases and J dropped 3 bases, with 20 bases sitting between them. CDR3 length: 16 amino acids. Per the germline V gene, CDR1 is SGHTA and CDR2 is FQGNSA. CDR3 loop: CASSPQGPYPVYEQYV. The CDR3 DNA is TGTGCCAGCAGCCCACAAGGGCCCTACCCGGTCTACGAGCAGTACGTC.

This clonotype has more than one count but fewer than ten. The rearrangement joins TRBV10-2 to TRBJ2-7, with D perhaps TRBD2 (5 bases). The CDR3 is 16 amino acids. Trimming left V 3 bases short and J 0 bases short, with 15 bases between. Germline CDR1 is WSHSY and CDR2 is SAAADI. CDR3 sequence (DNA): TGCGCCAGCAGTGAAGTGCCGGGAAGGAGCTCCTACGAGCAGTACGTC. Translation gives CASSEVPGRSSYEQYV.